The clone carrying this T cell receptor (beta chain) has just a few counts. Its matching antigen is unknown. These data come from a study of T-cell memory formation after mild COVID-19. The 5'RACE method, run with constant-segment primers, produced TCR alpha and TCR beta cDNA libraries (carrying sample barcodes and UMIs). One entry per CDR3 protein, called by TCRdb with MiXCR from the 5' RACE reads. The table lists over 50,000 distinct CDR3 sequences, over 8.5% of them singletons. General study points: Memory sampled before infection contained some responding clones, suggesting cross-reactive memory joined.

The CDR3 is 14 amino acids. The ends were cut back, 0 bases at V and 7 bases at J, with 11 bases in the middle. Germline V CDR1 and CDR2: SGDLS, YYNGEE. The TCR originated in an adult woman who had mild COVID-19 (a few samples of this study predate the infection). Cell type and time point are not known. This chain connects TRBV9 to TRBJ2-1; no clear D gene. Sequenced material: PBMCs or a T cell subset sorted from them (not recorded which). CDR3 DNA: TGTGCCAGCAGCGTAGGTAGTGGTGGAAATGAGCAGTTCTTC. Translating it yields CASSVGSGGNEQFF.